Many counts were recorded for the clone carrying this TCR beta chain. As yet, its antigen is unknown. cDNA molecules, individually, were tagged with unique molecular identifiers. TCRdb independently ran MiXCR on the 5' RACE reads; one entry per CDR3 protein. Found here are about 40,000 distinct CDR3 sequences, about 8% of them singletons; the top ten hold 12%. The data originate from a study of early T cells in non-severe SARS-CoV-2 infection. Looking at the study overall: Bulk RNA isolated from unsorted whole blood underwent sequencing; chains were not paired. Notes on the study in general: Sequences matched to VDJdb favored anti-spike CD8 responses, while private and CD4 specificities were missed.

The CDR3 extends over 13 amino acids. Trimming cost V 3 bases and J 5 bases, with 11 bases left between them. Germline CDR1 and CDR2: ENHRY and SYGVKD. The sequence derives from an adult who was a healthcare worker with PCR-confirmed SARS-CoV-2 infection or an uninfected control (not recorded which). Sequencing was performed on whole blood, taken at baseline. The V and J genes are TRBV10-3 and TRBJ2-7, with D unresolved. The CDR3 DNA is TGTGCCATCAGTGATTCAGGTTCAGACGAGCAGTACTTC. Translating gives CAISDSGSDEQYF.